This T cell receptor (beta chain) came from a study of T-cell memory formation after mild COVID-19. The CDR3 runs 16 residues. CDR1 SEHNR and CDR2 FQNEAQ come from the germline V gene (reference sequence). V was cut by 3 bases and J by 1 base, with 12 bases left in between. TCRdb analysed the 5' RACE reads with MiXCR anew, one entry per CDR3 protein. The sample records approximately 490,000 distinct CDR3 sequences, roughly 21% being singletons. This clonotype was seen only a few times. This clonotype was sampled from an adult woman who had mild COVID-19 (a few samples of this study predate the infection). Cell type and time point are not known. The sample taken for sequencing was PBMCs or a T cell subset sorted from them (not recorded which). This rearrangement joins TRBV7-9 to TRBJ2-2; D is perhaps TRBD2 (6 bases). In DNA, the CDR3 is TGTGCCAGCAGCTTTCGACCGGGACTGAACACCGGGGAGCTGTTTTTT. It encodes CASSFRPGLNTGELFF.